Listed here are 23 T cell receptor beta chains from one sample, sequenced in a study of T cells after yellow fever vaccination. Each CDR3 protein gets one entry after TCRdb re-called the 5' RACE reads with MiXCR. The sample shows around 320,000 distinct CDR3 sequences, around 4.3% of them seen only once. The specimen was PBMCs, collected 15 days after the yellow fever booster vaccination. Receptors originate from a man younger than 35 who received the YFV17D yellow fever vaccine.

The CDR3 region has the DNA TGTGCCAGCAGCTTAGCCAGGGGGTCCCACAATGAGCAGTTCTTC. Residues: CASSLARGSHNEQFF. The chain recombines TRBV7-2 with TRBJ2-1; 7 positions agree with TRBD1. Looked up from germline, CDR1 is SGHTA and CDR2 is FQGNSA. There are 15 residues in the CDR3. With 0 bases clipped from V and 5 bases from J, the junction kept 4 bases outside the gene matches.

This clonotype was detected only a few times. This chain uses TRBV29-1 with TRBJ1-1, with D possibly TRBD1 on 5 matching bases. Germline CDR1 SQVTM, CDR2 ANQGSEA. The CDR3 length is 14 residues. The germline V and J ends were trimmed by 4 bases and 5 bases, with 17 bases remaining between them. CDR3 amino acids: CSVAGERGGTEAFF. The CDR3 DNA reads TGCAGCGTTGCCGGTGAGAGGGGAGGAACTGAAGCTTTCTTT.

This clonotype was counted many times. V gene TRBV29-1 combines with J gene TRBJ1-4, with D unresolved. Trimming cost V 8 bases and J 4 bases, with 11 bases left between them. The germline gives CDR1 SQVTM, CDR2 ANQGSEA. This CDR3 is 12 amino acids long. The CDR3 loop is CSHSGDNEKLFF. For the CDR3, the DNA is TGCAGCCACTCAGGAGATAATGAAAAACTGTTTTTT.

Ten or more counts support this clonotype. The chain has TRBV10-3 and TRBJ2-5; D is unresolved. Germline CDR1 ENHRY, CDR2 SYGVKD. This CDR3 contains 13 residues. V shed 10 bases and J shed 1 base, with 13 bases lying between them. CDR3 region: CATNGQPQETQYF. The CDR3 coding sequence is TGTGCCACCAATGGGCAGCCCCAAGAGACCCAGTACTTC.

This clonotype was counted many times. This rearrangement joins TRBV20-1 to TRBJ2-1; D not resolved. Looked up from germline, CDR1 is DFQATT and CDR2 is SNEGSKA (reference sequence). Trimming cost V 7 bases and J 4 bases, with 8 bases left between them. The CDR3 has 11 amino acids. The CDR3 sequence is CSGIGYNEQFF. CDR3 DNA sequence: TGCAGTGGAATAGGTTACAATGAGCAGTTCTTC.

Ten or more counts support this clonotype. This chain joins TRBV20-1 and TRBJ1-2; D unresolved. V was pared by 0 bases and J by 6 bases, with 5 bases between. The CDR3 totals 11 residues. Germline V gene sequence: CDR1 DFQATT, CDR2 SNEGSKA (reference sequence). CDR3 residues: CSARDADGYTF. As DNA, the CDR3 is TGCAGTGCTAGAGATGCGGATGGCTACACCTTC.

In its sample, this clonotype was seen a few times. This chain uses TRBV12-3 or TRBV12-4 with TRBJ2-6; D remains unclear. The CDR3 runs 15 residues. Trimming stripped 6 bases from V and 1 base from J, with 10 bases between. The CDR3 coding sequence is TGTGCCAGCAGCTACACTGGGTCTGGGGCCAACGTCCTGACTTTC. This translates into CASSYTGSGANVLTF.

This clonotype came up many times. The chain links TRBV20-1 to TRBJ1-1; tentative D call: TRBD1 (5 bases). The CDR3 loop spans 17 amino acids. Germline V CDR1 and CDR2: DFQATT, SNEGSKA (reference sequence). V lost 6 bases and J 2 bases, leaving 25 bases between the germline ends. The CDR3: CSADHTGTDDCNTEAFF. The CDR3 DNA sequence: TGCAGTGCAGACCACACCGGGACGGACGATTGCAACACTGAAGCTTTCTTT.

The sample holds many counts of this clonotype. The V and J genes are TRBV6-5 and TRBJ2-2, with TRBD1 identical over 8 bases. The V gene end was trimmed by 5 bases and the J gene end by 4 bases; junction bases not matched to a gene: 6. The CDR3 has 15 amino acids. Per the germline V gene, CDR1 is MNHEY and CDR2 is SVGAGI. CDR3 bases: TGTGCCAGCAGTGAAAGGACAGGGATCACCGGGGAGCTGTTTTTT. This codes for CASSERTGITGELFF.

The table lists this clonotype with many counts. The chain carries TRBV7-2 and TRBJ1-3; D might be TRBD1 (5 bases). Germline V lookup: CDR1 SGHTA, CDR2 FQGNSA. This CDR3 contains 14 residues. V gave up 5 bases and J gave up 2 bases, with 10 bases separating them. The CDR3: CASSPGSTGNTIYF. The CDR3 bases are TGTGCCAGCAGCCCAGGGTCGACTGGAAACACCATATATTTT.

The rearrangement joins TRBV29-1 to TRBJ2-5, with no clear D. Trimming pared 8 bases from V and 5 bases from J, leaving 12 bases between. Germline CDR1 reads SQVTM; CDR2 reads ANQGSEA. This CDR3 is 11 amino acids long. For the CDR3, the DNA is TGCAGCCACGACATTATCGAGACCCAGTACTTC. Encoded protein: CSHDIIETQYF.

The J gene is TRBJ2-6, the V gene TRBV7-2; a weak D match, TRBD2 (5 bases). The CDR3 extends over 19 amino acids. In germline, CDR1 is SGHTA, CDR2 FQGNSA. The V end lost 5 bases, the J end lost 0 bases, and 20 bases lay between the germline ends. The CDR3 is CASSPRFEGRYSGANVLTF. In nucleotides, the CDR3 is TGTGCCAGCAGCCCACGTTTCGAGGGCCGCTACTCTGGGGCCAACGTCCTGACTTTC.

Many counts were recorded for this clonotype. V gene TRBV5-6 combines with J gene TRBJ1-2; D unclear. V was pared by 0 bases and J by 7 bases, with 10 bases between. Germline V gene sequence: CDR1 SGHDT, CDR2 YYEEEE. The CDR3 contains 13 residues. CDR3 sequence: CASSLEPYGGYTF. The CDR3 nucleotides are TGTGCCAGCAGCTTGGAACCCTACGGTGGCTACACCTTC.

This clonotype was picked up a small number of times. J is TRBJ2-7 and V is TRBV2, with TRBD1 matching 8 bases. The CDR3 has 12 residues. Germline V CDR1 and CDR2: SNHLY, FYNNEI. V shed 7 bases and J 6 bases; nucleotides not matched to a gene: 5. The CDR3 nucleotides are TGTGCCAGCACAGAACAGGGGGGCGAGCAGTACTTC. The encoded protein is CASTEQGGEQYF.

The rearrangement uses TRBV6-2 or TRBV6-3 and TRBJ2-1; the match to TRBD1 covers 8 bases. There are 15 residues in the CDR3. J was trimmed by 4 bases and V by 6 bases; bases with no gene match: 8. In germline, CDR1 is MNHEY, CDR2 SVGEGT. CDR3 in DNA: TGTGCCAGCAGACCCGACAGGGGAGGTTACAATGAGCAGTTCTTC. This sequence encodes CASRPDRGGYNEQFF.

This clonotype has ten or more counts. The chain links TRBV10-3 to TRBJ1-1, with a possible D match to TRBD1 (5 bases). The germline V and J ends were trimmed by 0 bases and 4 bases, with 12 bases remaining between them. The germline V gene has CDR1 ENHRY and CDR2 SYGVKD. The CDR3 contains 15 residues. CDR3: CAISESGARGTEAFF. Written as DNA, the CDR3 is TGTGCCATCAGTGAGTCAGGGGCAAGGGGCACTGAAGCTTTCTTT.

This clonotype was detected ten times or more. The rearrangement joins TRBV7-2 to TRBJ2-1; perhaps TRBD2 as D (6 bases). This CDR3 is 16 amino acids long. The germline V and J ends were trimmed by 5 bases and 6 bases, with 20 bases remaining between them. CDR1 is SGHTA and CDR2 is FQGNSA in the germline V gene. This CDR3 is CASSQHAGREVNEQFF. The DNA for the CDR3 is TGTGCCAGCAGCCAGCACGCCGGGAGAGAGGTCAATGAGCAGTTCTTC.

In this sample, this clonotype turned up a few times. The V gene is TRBV7-2, the J gene TRBJ2-3; D possibly uses TRBD1 or TRBD2 (5 bases each). Trimming left V 5 bases short and J 5 bases short, with 11 bases between. Germline assignment: CDR1 SGHTA and CDR2 FQGNSA. This CDR3 region has 13 residues. CDR3 residues: CASSPSGRDTQYF. CDR3 bases: TGTGCCAGCAGCCCCTCGGGGCGAGATACGCAGTATTTT.

This clonotype was counted at least ten times. V and J are TRBV20-1 and TRBJ2-1; TRBD1 matches at 8 bases. The germline V gene encodes CDR1 DFQATT and CDR2 SNEGSKA (reference sequence). The ends lost 1 base at V and 1 base at J; junction bases unmatched: 6. This CDR3 is built from 16 residues. CDR3 region: CSARVRTGRSYNEQFF. DNA of the CDR3: TGCAGTGCTAGAGTCCGGACAGGGAGATCCTACAATGAGCAGTTCTTC.

The genes are TRBV15 and TRBJ1-1; D is undetermined. Looked up from germline, CDR1 is LNHNV and CDR2 is YYDKDF (reference sequence). V was shortened by 0 bases and J by 1 base, with 6 bases between the two germline ends. This CDR3 region has 14 residues. Here the CDR3 reads CATSRDLTNTEAFF. The CDR3 DNA reads as TGTGCCACCAGCAGAGATCTCACGAACACTGAAGCTTTCTTT.

This clonotype was seen a few times. The chain couples TRBV25-1 to TRBJ2-3; D might be TRBD1 or TRBD2, each matching 6 bases. Trimming removed 5 bases at V and 5 bases at J, with 17 bases between. The CDR3 has 15 amino acids. Looked up from germline, CDR1 is MGHDK and CDR2 is SYGVNS. The CDR3 spells CASSLRGRGKDTQYF. Written as DNA, the CDR3 is TGTGCCAGCAGTTTGCGGGGCAGGGGAAAAGATACGCAGTATTTT.

This clonotype appeared a few times. This chain uses TRBV5-1 with TRBJ1-2, with 8 bases identical to TRBD1. V trimming: 3 bases; J trimming: 9 bases; junction bases outside the gene matches: 10. The germline V gene encodes CDR1 SGHRS and CDR2 YFSETQ. CDR3 size: 14 residues. The CDR3, as DNA: TGCGCCAGCAGCTCCACCGGGACAGGCGGGAGCTACACCTTC. It codes for CASSSTGTGGSYTF.

This clonotype was recorded a few times. The J gene is TRBJ2-2, the V gene TRBV4-3; D unclear. The CDR3 runs to 17 residues. Germline V gene sequence: CDR1 LGHNA, CDR2 YSLEER. Trimming stripped 0 bases from V and 0 bases from J, with 11 bases between. CDR3 protein: CASSQDPPRTNTGELFF. For the CDR3, the DNA is TGCGCCAGCAGCCAAGATCCCCCGAGGACGAACACCGGGGAGCTGTTTTTT.